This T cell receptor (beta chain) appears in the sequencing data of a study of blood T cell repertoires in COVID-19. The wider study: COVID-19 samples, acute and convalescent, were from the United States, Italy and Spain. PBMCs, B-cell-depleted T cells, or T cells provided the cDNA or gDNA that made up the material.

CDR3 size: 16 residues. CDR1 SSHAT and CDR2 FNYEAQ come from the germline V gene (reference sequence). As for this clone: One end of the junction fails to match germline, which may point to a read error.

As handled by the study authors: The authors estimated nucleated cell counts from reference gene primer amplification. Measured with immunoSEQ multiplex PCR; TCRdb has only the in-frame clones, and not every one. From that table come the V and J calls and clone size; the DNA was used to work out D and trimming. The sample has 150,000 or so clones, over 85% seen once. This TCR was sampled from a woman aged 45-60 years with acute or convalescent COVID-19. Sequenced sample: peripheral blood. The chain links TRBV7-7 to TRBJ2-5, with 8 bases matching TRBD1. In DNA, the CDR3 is TGTGCTAGCAGCTTAGGGGCAGGGGGCCGTGGGGAGACCCAGTACTTC. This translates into CASSLGAGGRGETQYF.